This T cell receptor beta chain was captured by sequencing in a study of long-term antiretroviral therapy in people with HIV. Study-wide results and caveats: Against controls, HIV repertoires showed narrower ranges of CDR3 length. The blood, collected between the mid-2000s and the late 2010s, was possibly taken under older ART regimens. Clonal expansions arising prior to ART prevailed in the repertoire at every time point. Patients on ART gained diversity, which nonetheless stayed below transplant donor controls.

With respect to this clone: Its antigen is unknown.

It was version v3.0 of the immunoSEQ assay that was run at survey level. The repertoire was sequenced with immunoSEQ multiplex PCR; TCRdb's copy has only in-frame clones and lacks some. The sample contains over 25,000 clones, over 80% of which appear only once. Trimming removed 0 bases at V and 2 bases at J, with 12 bases between. The germline V gene has CDR1 SGHNT and CDR2 YYREEE (reference sequence). The CDR3 loop spans 16 amino acids. This chain connects TRBV5-4 to TRBJ2-1; perhaps TRBD1 as D (7 bases). The sequence came from a man in his forties or fifties with HIV. The source was unsorted PBMCs, collected 3.2 years before starting antiretroviral therapy. The CDR3 reads CASSLGPGGTYNEQFF. The CDR3 bases are TGTGCCAGCAGCTTGGGGCCAGGGGGGACCTACAATGAGCAGTTCTTC.